This TCR beta chain was documented in a study of spatial heterogeneity in lung cancer. Whole-study context: Raw sequencing reads included, on average, more than eight appearances of each unique TCR and UMI combination. Study-wide points: Expanded tumor TCRs that were ubiquitous appeared in blood more at resection than follow-up.

Using its own MiXCR run on the 5' RACE reads, TCRdb lists one record per CDR3 protein. The top ten clones hold less than 8% of a sample with approximately 20,000 distinct CDR3 sequences, about 4.7% of them seen once. Time point meaning: sample taken at primary tumor resection. The input material, whole RNA from tumor, nontumor lung or frozen PBMC, was sequenced unsorted. With 2 bases clipped from V and 4 bases from J, the junction kept 2 bases outside the gene matches. The CDR3 consists of 15 residues. Looked up from germline, CDR1 is MNHEY and CDR2 is SVGEGT. Comments on this clonotype: Its target is not known.

Sequencing used PBMCs, obtained at surgery. This clonotype was sampled from a male donor with early-stage non-small cell lung cancer. The V call is TRBV6-2 or TRBV6-3, the J call TRBJ1-5; 10 bases agree with TRBD1. CDR3 region: CASSYGQGVNQPQHF. CDR3 nucleotide sequence: TGTGCCAGCAGTTACGGACAGGGGGTGAATCAGCCCCAGCATTTT.